These 32 T cell receptor beta chains came from one sample sequenced in a study of identical twins. Via MiXCR, TCRdb re-called the 5' RACE reads, giving one row per CDR3 protein. The sample lists fewer than 250,000 distinct CDR3 sequences, about 7% occurring once. This same sample was also taken into another study, of yellow fever vaccine responses in identical twins.

The specimen was memory (CD45RO+) T cells sorted from blood. The receptors stem from a woman aged 18-29 years in good health.

This clonotype was observed a few times. Since no conserved phenylalanine or tryptophan closes the CDR3, a read error is the likely cause. This chain uses TRBV3-1 with TRBJ2-1, with TRBD1 identical over 7 bases. Germline V CDR1 and CDR2: LGHDT, YNNKEL (reference sequence). J gave up 6 bases and V 2 bases, and 16 bases lay outside the gene matches. CDR3 size: 18 residues. The CDR3 loop reads CASSQRSLTGLATNEQFL. CDR3 sequence (DNA): TGTGCCAGCAGCCAAAGAAGCTTGACAGGGTTGGCGACCAATGAGCAGTTCCTC.

The sample holds many counts of this clonotype. The V and J genes are TRBV9 and TRBJ2-7; 9 bases align to TRBD2. V shed 0 bases, J shed 4 bases, and the junction held 2 bases outside the gene matches. Germline assignment: CDR1 SGDLS and CDR2 YYNGEE. The CDR3 spans 14 residues. CDR3 nucleotides: TGTGCCAGCAGCGTAGAAGCGGGAGGTTACGAGCAGTACTTC. Its translation is CASSVEAGGYEQYF.

This clonotype was seen at least ten times. This chain joins TRBV12-3 or TRBV12-4 and TRBJ2-5, with 11 bases matching TRBD2. J gave up 5 bases and V 6 bases, and 5 bases lay outside the gene matches. The CDR3 sequence is 14 residues long. CDR3 loop: CASRMGLADETQYF. CDR3 DNA sequence: TGTGCCAGCAGGATGGGACTAGCGGACGAGACCCAGTACTTC.

This clonotype was seen a few times. The V gene is TRBV20-1, the J gene TRBJ1-1; 11 positions match TRBD1. J lost 4 bases, V lost 3 bases, and 7 bases had no gene match. Per germline, CDR1 DFQATT and CDR2 SNEGSKA (reference sequence). The CDR3 is made up of 15 amino acids. CDR3 DNA: TGCAGTGCTAGGCCCGGGACAGGGGGGATCACTGAAGCTTTCTTT. Translating gives CSARPGTGGITEAFF.

The J gene is TRBJ2-2, the V gene TRBV20-1; tentative D call: TRBD2 (6 bases). Trimming removed 4 bases at V and 0 bases at J, with 24 bases between. Germline V gene lookup returns CDR1 DFQATT and CDR2 SNEGSKA (reference sequence). This CDR3 contains 19 residues. CDR3: CSATPGRASEFANTGELFF. The DNA of the CDR3 is TGCAGTGCTACCCCGGGACGGGCTAGCGAGTTCGCGAACACCGGGGAGCTGTTTTTT.

This clonotype was detected many times. The chain employs TRBV5-1 and TRBJ1-6; 7 nucleotides match TRBD1. The germline gives CDR1 SGHRS, CDR2 YFSETQ. The CDR3 is 15 amino acids. Trimming took 0 bases from V and 6 from J; bases not matched to a gene: 3. CDR3 bases: TGCGCCAGCAGCTTGGTAGGGGGCCCTAATTCACCCCTCCACTTT. Translation: CASSLVGGPNSPLHF.

The sample holds many counts of this clonotype. The chain links TRBV21-1 to TRBJ1-2; the D call of TRBD1 is as the table states it, not checked on the DNA. TRBV21-1 is a pseudogene locus. There are 14 residues in the CDR3. The CDR3 loop reads CASSGAGGIYGYTF. The CDR3 DNA sequence: TGTGCCAGCAGCGGGGCAGGGGGCATCTACGGCTACACCTTC.

This clonotype was observed at least ten times. The chain is built from TRBV5-1 and TRBJ2-1; weak D call: TRBD1 (5 bases). V lost 7 bases, J lost 6 bases, and 20 bases lay in between. The CDR3 totals 15 residues. Germline values: CDR1 SGHRS, CDR2 YFSETQ. The CDR3 DNA is TGCGCCAGCGCGCCGGGCCAGGGTTTAGGCAATGAGCAGTTCTTC. The encoded protein is CASAPGQGLGNEQFF.

In its sample, this clonotype was seen a few times. The chain combines TRBV5-1 with TRBJ2-1; possibly TRBD2 for D (6 bases). Trimming took off 2 bases at V and 9 bases at J, with 12 bases between the two ends. This CDR3 contains 13 residues. Germline V gene data show CDR1 as SGHRS and CDR2 as YFSETQ. The CDR3 DNA follows: TGCGCCAGCAGCTTCATCACGGGAGCTGAGCAGTTCTTC. Its translation: CASSFITGAEQFF.

This clonotype was recorded a few times. The rearrangement uses TRBV6-5 and TRBJ2-1, with TRBD1 identical over 7 bases. Trimming cost V 0 bases and J 7 bases; bases outside gene matches: 9. This CDR3 has 16 amino acids. CDR1 MNHEY and CDR2 SVGAGI come from the germline V gene. The CDR3 region is CASSYSVTGFRNEQFF. The CDR3 DNA sequence: TGTGCCAGCAGTTACTCTGTGACAGGGTTTAGGAATGAGCAGTTCTTC.

V gene TRBV24-1 combines with J gene TRBJ2-5, with a possible D match to TRBD2 (6 bases). Between the trimmed V and J ends, which lost 9 bases and 4 bases, there was a span of 11 bases. The CDR3 length is 12 residues. Germline V CDR1 and CDR2: KGHDR, SFDVKD. CDR3 bases: TGTGCCACCGCCGGCGGGACAGAGACCCAGTACTTC. Its protein product is CATAGGTETQYF.

There are many counts of this clonotype. The chain recombines TRBV27 with TRBJ1-1; no clear D. Trimming shortened V by 0 bases and J by 7 bases, and 12 bases separated the two germline ends. Germline CDR1 reads MNHEY; CDR2 reads SMNVEV (reference sequence). The CDR3 consists of 14 residues. The CDR3 is CASSLSVGFSEAFF. The CDR3 bases are TGTGCCAGCAGTTTATCAGTGGGGTTTAGTGAAGCTTTCTTT.

This clonotype was observed many times. The chain joins TRBV24-1 to TRBJ1-2, with 9 nucleotides matching TRBD1. Germline V gene lookup returns CDR1 KGHDR and CDR2 SFDVKD. The length of the CDR3 is 14 residues. J gave up 6 bases and V 3 bases, and 4 bases lay outside the gene matches. DNA for the CDR3: TGTGCCACCAGTGATGTCGGGACAGGGAATGGCTACACCTTC. This gives the protein CATSDVGTGNGYTF.

In this sample, this clonotype turned up many times. CDR3 sequence: CSVADSHYGYTF. The CDR3 DNA reads TGCAGCGTTGCCGACAGCCACTATGGCTACACCTTC. The V gene is TRBV29-1, the J gene TRBJ1-2, with TRBD1 as a possible D gene (5 bases). Germline loops: CDR1 SQVTM, CDR2 ANQGSEA. This CDR3 contains 12 residues. The V end lost 4 bases, the J end lost 3 bases, and 9 bases lay between the germline ends.

This clonotype was seen many times. V and J are TRBV3-1 and TRBJ2-1; the match to TRBD2 covers 7 bases. The CDR3 is 15 amino acids. V lost 3 bases, J lost 7 bases, and 9 bases stayed unmatched. The V gene's germline CDR1 is LGHDT and CDR2 YNNKEL (reference sequence). For the CDR3, the DNA is TGTGCCAGCAGCCATGAGGGCGGGAGTTGGAATGAGCAGTTCTTC. It is translated as CASSHEGGSWNEQFF.

This clonotype was observed many times. V gene TRBV15 combines with J gene TRBJ1-4; TRBD1 might be the D (6 bases). Germline CDR1 is LNHNV and CDR2 is YYDKDF (reference sequence). This CDR3 spans 14 amino acids. The V and J ends lost 5 bases and 4 bases respectively, with 11 bases between them. CDR3 bases: TGTGCCACCAGCTCGGGGGCGGATAATGAAAAACTGTTTTTT. It is translated as CATSSGADNEKLFF.

The CDR3 here is CASSQYGPSGSYNEQFF. CDR3 sequence (DNA): TGTGCCAGCAGCCAATACGGGCCTAGCGGATCCTACAATGAGCAGTTCTTC. The chain employs TRBV3-1 and TRBJ2-1, with TRBD2 matching over 7 bases. Unmatched junction bases numbered 8, after V lost 2 bases and J lost 1 base. Germline-derived CDR1 and CDR2 are LGHDT and YNNKEL (reference sequence). This CDR3 is built from 17 residues.

This clonotype was seen a handful of times. The genes are TRBV20-1 and TRBJ2-7; D is possibly TRBD2 (5 bases). Trimming removed 0 bases from V and 4 bases from J, with 13 bases in between. Germline CDR1 DFQATT, CDR2 SNEGSKA (reference sequence). The CDR3 consists of 14 residues. The CDR3 loop reads CSARDGETTYEQYV. The DNA for the CDR3 is TGCAGTGCTAGAGATGGGGAGACTACGTACGAGCAGTACGTC.

This clonotype was seen many times. The rearrangement joins TRBV29-1 to TRBJ2-5; 8 positions match TRBD1. The CDR3 is 15 residues long. J gave up 2 bases and V 4 bases, and 9 bases lay outside the gene matches. The germline gives CDR1 SQVTM, CDR2 ANQGSEA. The CDR3 DNA sequence: TGCAGCGTTGGGCCAGGGGGCTGGGGACAAGAGACCCAGTACTTC. Protein product: CSVGPGGWGQETQYF.

This clonotype has ten or more counts. The chain uses TRBV15 and TRBJ2-4, with 7 bases aligning to TRBD2. The CDR3 consists of 15 residues. CDR1 is LNHNV, CDR2 YYDKDF, per germline (reference sequence). Trimming removed 0 bases from V and 8 bases from J; junction bases left unmatched: 7. The CDR3 here is CATSRDPTSWDIQYF. Written as DNA, the CDR3 is TGTGCCACCAGCAGAGATCCGACTAGCTGGGACATTCAGTACTTC.

This clonotype was seen ten or more times. The chain joins TRBV5-1 to TRBJ2-1; no definite D call. The ends were cut back, 3 bases at V and 7 bases at J, with 11 bases in the middle. The CDR3 spans 13 residues. Germline V lookup: CDR1 SGHRS, CDR2 YFSETQ. The CDR3 DNA sequence: TGCGCCAGCAGCTGGGCTACGACTAATGAGCAGTTCTTC. Residues: CASSWATTNEQFF.

CDR3 residues: CSASRLAGGYEQFF. CDR3 bases: TGCAGTGCGAGCCGACTAGCGGGAGGGTATGAGCAGTTCTTC. The J gene is TRBJ2-1, the V gene TRBV20-1; 14 bases agree with TRBD2. CDR1 DFQATT and CDR2 SNEGSKA come from the germline V gene (reference sequence). V lost 6 bases, J lost 8 bases, and 6 bases stayed unmatched. The CDR3 has 14 amino acids.

This clonotype was counted a few times. The chain carries TRBV10-3 and TRBJ2-5; 7 positions agree with TRBD2. The germline gives CDR1 ENHRY, CDR2 SYGVKD. This CDR3 contains 13 residues. Trimming removed 4 bases from V and 2 bases from J; junction bases left unmatched: 1. For the CDR3, the DNA is TGTGCCATCAGTGGGGGGGGACAAGAGACCCAGTACTTC. Encoded protein: CAISGGGQETQYF.

The chain is built from TRBV12-3 or TRBV12-4 and TRBJ2-5, with D unresolved. V dropped 3 bases and J dropped 0 bases, with 11 bases sitting between them. The CDR3 is 15 amino acids. CDR3 sequence: CASSLLRSYQETQYF. The CDR3 nucleotides are TGTGCCAGCAGTTTGCTGCGGTCGTACCAAGAGACCCAGTACTTC.

This clonotype was counted at least ten times. CDR3 coding DNA: TGTGCCAGCAGAATCCCCAGGACAGGGGGCAGTCAGCCCCAGCATTTT. Residues: CASRIPRTGGSQPQHF. The V and J genes are TRBV28 and TRBJ1-5, with 11 bases matching TRBD1. The germline CDR1 and CDR2 sequences are MDHEN and SYDVKM. The CDR3 has 16 residues. The ends lost 6 bases at V and 6 bases at J; junction bases unmatched: 10.

The V gene is TRBV7-9, the J gene TRBJ2-2; D is perhaps TRBD1 or TRBD2 (5 bases each). This CDR3 comprises 14 residues. From germline, CDR1 is SEHNR and CDR2 FQNEAQ (reference sequence). V lost 7 bases and J lost 4, with 13 bases in between. The CDR3 region has the DNA TGTGCCAGCACCTGGGACGGATTCACCGGGGAGCTGTTTTTT. Translating it yields CASTWDGFTGELFF.

At least ten counts were recorded for this clonotype. The rearrangement links TRBV5-1 to TRBJ1-2; D unresolved. The CDR3 is made up of 12 amino acids. The V gene's germline CDR1 is SGHRS and CDR2 YFSETQ. V shed 1 base and J shed 7 bases, with 8 bases lying between them. CDR3 protein: CASSLSGFGYTF. CDR3 DNA: TGCGCCAGCAGCTTGTCGGGTTTTGGCTACACCTTC.

V and J are TRBV6-2 or TRBV6-3 and TRBJ2-6; 8 positions match TRBD1. CDR3 length: 16 amino acids. V was pared by 2 bases and J by 0 bases, with 0 bases of the junction left unmatched. Germline lookup yields CDR1 MNHEY and CDR2 SVGEGT. The CDR3 region has the DNA TGTGCCAGCAGTTACACAGGGGGCTCTGGGGCCAACGTCCTGACTTTC. The encoded protein is CASSYTGGSGANVLTF.

This chain joins TRBV7-8 and TRBJ1-5; tentative D call: TRBD1 (5 bases). Germline V gives CDR1 SGHVS, CDR2 FQNEAQ. This CDR3 contains 16 residues. V lost 3 bases to trimming and J lost 2 bases, with 14 bases between them. In DNA, the CDR3 is TGTGCCAGCAGCTTGAGGGACCATGAGGGCAATCAGCCCCAGCATTTT. It yields the protein CASSLRDHEGNQPQHF.

This clonotype was detected ten times or more. The chain recombines TRBV5-5 with TRBJ1-4; D not certain. The V gene's germline CDR1 is SGHKS and CDR2 YYEKEE (reference sequence). V lost 0 bases and J lost 2, with 11 bases in between. CDR3 size: 16 residues. In DNA, the CDR3 is TGTGCCAGCAGCTTGGGGGGAATGAGTACTAATGAAAAACTGTTTTTT. Its protein is CASSLGGMSTNEKLFF.

The gene calls are TRBV6-1 and TRBJ1-6, with 9 nucleotides matching TRBD1. The V and J ends lost 2 bases and 8 bases, in that order; junction bases with no gene match: 4. Germline CDR1 MNHNS, CDR2 SASEGT. The CDR3 totals 15 residues. The CDR3 is CASSETGTGHSPLHF. The CDR3 DNA sequence: TGTGCCAGCAGTGAAACTGGGACAGGGCATTCACCCCTCCACTTT.

In this sample, this clonotype turned up a few times. The chain recombines TRBV5-1 with TRBJ1-3; 7 bases line up with TRBD1. In germline, CDR1 is SGHRS, CDR2 YFSETQ. This CDR3 has 14 residues. Trimming removed 6 bases from V and 2 bases from J; junction bases left unmatched: 5. This chain's CDR3 is CASKRQGAGNTIYF. CDR3 DNA sequence: TGCGCCAGCAAAAGGCAGGGGGCTGGAAACACCATATATTTT. Full variable domain (outside the CDR3, taken from reference TRBV5-1 and TRBJ1-3): KAGVTQTPRYLIKTRGQQVTLSCSPISGHRSVSWYQQTPGQGLQFLFEYFSETQRNKGNFPGRFSGRQFSNSRSEMNVSTLELGDSALYLCASKRQGAGNTIYFGEGSWLTVV.